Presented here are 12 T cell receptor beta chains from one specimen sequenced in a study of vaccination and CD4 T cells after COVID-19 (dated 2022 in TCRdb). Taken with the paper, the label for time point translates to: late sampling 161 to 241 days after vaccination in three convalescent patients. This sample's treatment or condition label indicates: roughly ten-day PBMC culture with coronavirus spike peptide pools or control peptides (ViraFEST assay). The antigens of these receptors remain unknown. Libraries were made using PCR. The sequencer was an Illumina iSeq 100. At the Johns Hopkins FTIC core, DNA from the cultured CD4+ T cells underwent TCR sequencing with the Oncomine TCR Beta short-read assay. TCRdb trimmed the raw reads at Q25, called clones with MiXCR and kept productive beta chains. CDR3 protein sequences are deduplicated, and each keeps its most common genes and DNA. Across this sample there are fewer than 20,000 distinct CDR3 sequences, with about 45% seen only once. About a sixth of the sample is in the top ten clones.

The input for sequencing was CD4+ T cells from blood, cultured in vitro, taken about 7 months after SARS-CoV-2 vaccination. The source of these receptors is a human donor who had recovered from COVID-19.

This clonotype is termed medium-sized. CDR3 region: CAWSGTFNQPQHF. CDR3 nucleotides: TGTGCCTGGAGCGGGACGTTTAATCAGCCCCAGCATTTT. This sequence joins TRBV30 and TRBJ1-5, with D perhaps TRBD1 (5 bases). The V end was cut by 3 bases, the J end by 4 bases, with 10 bases between. Looked up from germline, CDR1 is GTSNPN and CDR2 is SVGIG (reference sequence). The CDR3 runs 13 residues.

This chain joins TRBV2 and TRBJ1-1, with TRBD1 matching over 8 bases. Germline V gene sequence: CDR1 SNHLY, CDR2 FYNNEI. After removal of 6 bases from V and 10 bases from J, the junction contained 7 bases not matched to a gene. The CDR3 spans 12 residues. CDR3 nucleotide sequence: TGTGCCAGCAGGGGACAGGCCTTACTAGCTTTCTTT. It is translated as CASRGQALLAFF.

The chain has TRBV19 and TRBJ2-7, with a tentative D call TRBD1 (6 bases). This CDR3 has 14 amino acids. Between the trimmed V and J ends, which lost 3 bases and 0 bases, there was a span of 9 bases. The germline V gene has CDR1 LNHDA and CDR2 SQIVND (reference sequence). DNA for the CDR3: TGTGCCAGTAGTATCACAGGGAACTCCTACGAGCAGTACTTC. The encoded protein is CASSITGNSYEQYF.

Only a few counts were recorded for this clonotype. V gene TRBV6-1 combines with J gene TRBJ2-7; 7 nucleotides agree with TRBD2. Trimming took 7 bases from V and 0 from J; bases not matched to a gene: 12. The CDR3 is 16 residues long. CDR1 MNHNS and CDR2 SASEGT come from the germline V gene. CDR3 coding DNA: TGTGCCAGCACTCATTGGGGGGGGGTGAGCTCCTACGAGCAGTACTTC. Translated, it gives CASTHWGGVSSYEQYF.

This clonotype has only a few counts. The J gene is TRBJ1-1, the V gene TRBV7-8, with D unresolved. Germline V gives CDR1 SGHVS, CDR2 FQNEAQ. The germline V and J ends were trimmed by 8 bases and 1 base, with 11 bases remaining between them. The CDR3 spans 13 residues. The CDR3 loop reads CASGAAPNTEAFF. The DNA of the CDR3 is TGTGCCAGCGGCGCAGCCCCGAACACTGAAGCTTTCTTT.

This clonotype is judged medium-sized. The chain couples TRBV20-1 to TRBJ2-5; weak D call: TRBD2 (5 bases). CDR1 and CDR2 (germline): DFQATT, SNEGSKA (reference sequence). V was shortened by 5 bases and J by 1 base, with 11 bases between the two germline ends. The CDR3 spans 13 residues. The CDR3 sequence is CSAFGRVQETQYF. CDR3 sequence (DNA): TGCAGTGCTTTCGGGCGGGTCCAAGAGACCCAGTACTTC.

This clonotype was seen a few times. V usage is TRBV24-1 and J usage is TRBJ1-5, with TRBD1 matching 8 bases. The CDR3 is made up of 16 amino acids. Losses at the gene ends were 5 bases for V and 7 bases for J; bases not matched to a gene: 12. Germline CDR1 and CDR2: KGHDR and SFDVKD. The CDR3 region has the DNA TGTGCCACCAGTGCCCACGGACAGGGATTAGGGCAGCCCCAGCATTTT. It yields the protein CATSAHGQGLGQPQHF.

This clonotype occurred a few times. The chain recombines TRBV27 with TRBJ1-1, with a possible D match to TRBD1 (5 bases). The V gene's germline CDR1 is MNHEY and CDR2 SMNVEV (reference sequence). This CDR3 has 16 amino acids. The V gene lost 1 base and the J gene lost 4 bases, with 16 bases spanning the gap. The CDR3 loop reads CASSLYGGPLGTEAFF. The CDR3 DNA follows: TGTGCCAGCAGTTTATACGGGGGACCCTTGGGCACTGAAGCTTTCTTT.

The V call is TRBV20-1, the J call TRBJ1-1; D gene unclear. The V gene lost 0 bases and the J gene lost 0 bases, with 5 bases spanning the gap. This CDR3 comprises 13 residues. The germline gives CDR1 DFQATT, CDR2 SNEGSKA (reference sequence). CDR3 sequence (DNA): TGCAGTGCTAGAGACGCTATGAACACTGAAGCTTTCTTT. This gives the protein CSARDAMNTEAFF.

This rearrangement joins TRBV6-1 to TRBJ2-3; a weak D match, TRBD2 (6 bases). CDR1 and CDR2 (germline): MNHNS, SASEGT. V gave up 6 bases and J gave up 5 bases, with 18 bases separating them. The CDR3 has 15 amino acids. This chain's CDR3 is CASRPGTEMGDTQYF. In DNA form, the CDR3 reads TGTGCCAGCAGGCCCGGGACTGAGATGGGAGATACGCAGTATTTT.

The CDR3 loop is CASSRGYGANVLTF. The DNA for the CDR3 is TGTGCCAGCAGTAGGGGGTACGGGGCCAACGTCCTGACTTTC. The V call is TRBV6-1, the J call TRBJ2-6; weak D call: TRBD1 (6 bases). Trimming took off 5 bases at V and 4 bases at J, with 9 bases between the two ends. Germline V gives CDR1 MNHNS, CDR2 SASEGT. This CDR3 contains 14 residues.

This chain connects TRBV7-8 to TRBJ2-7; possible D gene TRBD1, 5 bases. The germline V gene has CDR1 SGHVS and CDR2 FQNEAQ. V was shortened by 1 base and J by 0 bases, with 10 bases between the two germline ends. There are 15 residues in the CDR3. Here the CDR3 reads CASSLEARDSYEQYF. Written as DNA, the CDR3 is TGTGCCAGCAGCTTAGAAGCCAGGGACTCCTACGAGCAGTACTTC. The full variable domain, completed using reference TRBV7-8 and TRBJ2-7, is GAGVSQSPRYKVAKRGQDVALRCDPISGHVSLFWYQQALGQGPEFLTYFQNEAQLDKSGLPSDRFFAERPEGSVSTLKIQRTQQEDSAVYLCASSLEARDSYEQYFGPGTRLTVT.